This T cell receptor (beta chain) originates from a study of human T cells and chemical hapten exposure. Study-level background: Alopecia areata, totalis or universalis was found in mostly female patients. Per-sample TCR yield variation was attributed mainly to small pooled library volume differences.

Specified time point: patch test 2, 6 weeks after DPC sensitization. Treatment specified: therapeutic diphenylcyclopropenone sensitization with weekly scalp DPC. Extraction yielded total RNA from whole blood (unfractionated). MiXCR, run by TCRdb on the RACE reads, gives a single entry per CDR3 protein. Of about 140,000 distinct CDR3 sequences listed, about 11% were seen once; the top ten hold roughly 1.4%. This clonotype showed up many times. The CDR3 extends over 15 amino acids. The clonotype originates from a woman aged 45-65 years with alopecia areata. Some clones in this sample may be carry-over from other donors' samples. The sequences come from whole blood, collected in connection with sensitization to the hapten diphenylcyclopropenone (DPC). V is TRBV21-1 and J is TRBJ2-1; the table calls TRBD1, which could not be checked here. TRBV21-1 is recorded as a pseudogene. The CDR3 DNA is TGTGCCAGCAGCTCCCTAACCGGGACACCGAATGAGCAGTTCTTC. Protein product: CASSSLTGTPNEQFF.